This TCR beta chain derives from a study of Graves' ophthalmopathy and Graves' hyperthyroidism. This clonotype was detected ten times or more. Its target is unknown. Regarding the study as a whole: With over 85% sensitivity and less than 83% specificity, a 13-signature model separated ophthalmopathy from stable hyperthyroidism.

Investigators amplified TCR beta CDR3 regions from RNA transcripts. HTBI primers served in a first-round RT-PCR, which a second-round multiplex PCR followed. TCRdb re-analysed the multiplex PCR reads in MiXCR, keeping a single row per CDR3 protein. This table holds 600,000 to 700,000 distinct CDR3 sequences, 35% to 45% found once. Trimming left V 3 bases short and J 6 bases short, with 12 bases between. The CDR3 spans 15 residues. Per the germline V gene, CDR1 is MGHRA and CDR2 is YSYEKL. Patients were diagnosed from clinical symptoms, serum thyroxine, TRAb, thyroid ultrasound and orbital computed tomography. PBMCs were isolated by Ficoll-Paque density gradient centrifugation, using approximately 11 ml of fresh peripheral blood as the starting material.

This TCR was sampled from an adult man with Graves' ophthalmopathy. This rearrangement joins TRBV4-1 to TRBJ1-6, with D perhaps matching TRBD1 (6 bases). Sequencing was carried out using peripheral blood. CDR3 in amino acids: CASSHGGTINSPLHF. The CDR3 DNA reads TGCGCCAGCAGCCATGGTGGGACAATTAATTCACCCCTCCACTTT.